The 2 T cell receptor beta chains listed next were all sequenced from one sample in a study of identical twins. Each CDR3 protein is one row after TCRdb ran MiXCR on the 5' RACE reads. There are more than 600,000 distinct CDR3 sequences in the sample; 18% occur only once, and approximately 14% lies in the top ten. This sample was shared with a second study, whose subject was T cells expressing NK-cell markers.

Sequenced: PBMCs. These receptors all stem from a woman aged 18-29 years in good health.

This clonotype was seen a handful of times. This chain connects TRBV6-5 to TRBJ2-7; D gene unclear. V was cut by 3 bases and J by 6 bases, with 15 bases left in between. CDR3 length: 14 residues. Germline values: CDR1 MNHEY, CDR2 SVGAGI. CDR3 sequence reads: CASSYPTRFREQYF. The CDR3 DNA reads TGTGCCAGCAGTTATCCGACTCGTTTTCGCGAGCAGTACTTC.

In its sample, this clonotype was seen a few times. This chain joins TRBV7-9 and TRBJ1-2; D might be TRBD1 (5 bases). The V gene lost 7 bases and the J gene lost 3 bases, with 12 bases spanning the gap. The germline V gene has CDR1 SEHNR and CDR2 FQNEAQ (reference sequence). CDR3 size: 13 residues. The CDR3 region is CASINGTHYGYTF. The CDR3 DNA is TGTGCCAGCATAAACGGGACTCACTATGGCTACACCTTC.